This TCR beta chain is drawn from a study of T cell changes during pregnancy in multiple sclerosis. The protocol was immunoSEQ multiplex PCR, while the TCRdb copy is restricted to in-frame clones and leaves out a portion. Of some 60,000 clones in the sample, 80% to 95% are singletons; the top ten hold about 0.85%. This receptor was taken from a female donor with multiple sclerosis, enrolled in a pregnancy study. The sequenced sample was peripheral blood, obtained in the first trimester of pregnancy.

The CDR3 nucleotides read TGTGCCAGCAGCCCAAGTATGTATGGGGGGGAGCAGTTCTTC. The encoded protein is CASSPSMYGGEQFF. The V gene is TRBV7-2, the J gene TRBJ2-1; the D gene is possibly TRBD2 (6 bases). Germline assignment: CDR1 SGHTA and CDR2 FQGNSA. CDR3 length: 14 residues. Trimming took 5 bases from V and 10 from J, leaving 18 bases between them.